This TCR beta chain was obtained from a study of cytomegalovirus exposure and HLA in healthy donors (dated by TCRdb to about 2017). Background for the entire study: According to an earlier analysis of 587 of the donors, 150 million to 200 million T cells yielded 90 million to 130 million unique TCR beta sequences and less than 300 Gb of sequence data. Among some 400 genotyped donors of the cohort, an average of about 220,000 unique TCR beta nucleotide sequences was sequenced per donor, of which roughly 18% were non-productive. All discovery cohort repertoires had been generated on a single sequencing platform. Of the 398 genotyped donors, over 80% were placed in the genetic ancestry cluster associated with self-reported Caucasian donors. The T cell repertoires of about 700 subjects were profiled by immunosequencing and related to cytomegalovirus serostatus. The number of donors typed differed by locus, with about 629-640 for A, B, C, DRB1 and DQB1, approximately 500 for DQA1, some 570 for DPA1, and some 440 for DPB1. A later analysis re-examined previously published TCR beta repertoires from 610 or so donors and added high-resolution HLA genotyping to investigate patterns of TCR occurrence. A later genetic analysis used genome-wide SNP genotypes for about three fifths of the roughly 700 donors, treating that subset as a discovery cohort. About 5 DR-DQ haplotypes were handled as single units for association and clustering, since linkage in the cohort was strong. HLA typing included class I and class II loci at four-digit resolution. The study combined high-throughput TCR immunosequencing, statistical association of individual TCRs with disease status, and machine learning to predict cytomegalovirus infection status. The aim of the study was to test whether cataloging public T cell receptors could identify signatures of past pathogen exposure. In addition to the first cohort of 650 to 800 subjects, a separate validation cohort of some 120 different subjects was used. An early release that covered several hundred HLA-typed donors contained about 300 gigabases of sequencing data and tens of millions of unique TCR sequences. To decide whether each TCR beta V gene segment behaved as functional or pseudogenic, an earlier analysis of nearly 600 of the donors relied on high-throughput TCR beta sequencing. In the later analysis, no new phenotypic data were used to find candidate immune exposures; instead, reliance was placed on TCR beta sequences and their occurrence across donors. Alongside the repertoire data, information on donor age, sex, ethnicity and CMV serostatus was compiled. Overall study results and their limits: Compared with equally common non-associated chains, HLA-associated TCR beta chains in a later analysis were more clonally expanded and had lower generation probabilities. CMV serostatus was the only immune exposure information available for the cohort. In a later genetic analysis, fewer N-insertions in productive TCRs were reported among donors in an Asian-associated ancestry cluster than the roughly 710-donor mean. When HLA alleles, especially DR and DQ, strongly co-occurred, TCR associations were difficult to assign to individual alleles. A later analysis found that most CMV-associated TCR beta chains appeared HLA-restricted, with HLA associations seemingly driven largely by CMV exposure. In both the original and validation cohorts, the classifier was reported to diagnose cytomegalovirus status with high specificity and sensitivity. In this cohort, only TCR beta chains were sequenced, and detectable features were limited by the absence of alpha or paired-chain data. Most TCR sequences were seen in very few donors, while some public TCRs were found in many individuals. Three of the identified cytomegalovirus-associated TCR beta chains were confirmed in vitro to be specific for cytomegalovirus antigens. According to the authors, the approach could potentially be generalized to other disease states and immunological phenotypes. A further reported finding was that TCR beta sequences accurately predicted the HLA-A and HLA-B alleles for most subjects in the first cohort. Some IMGT-functional V segments, including TRBV6-2 and TRBV6-3, could not be told apart with the 87-base-pair reads, so those segments were excluded. According to a later analysis, parvovirus B19, influenza, CMV and Epstein-Barr virus appeared linked to several top co-occurrence clusters. HLA typing was unavailable for some donors at each locus, so association tests used only the typed subset. In a later genetic analysis, a missense DCLRE1C variant was associated with V-gene and J-gene trimming of TCR beta chains, and the association was replicated in an independent cohort. The earlier analysis of 587 of the donors excluded around 17 rarely observed V segments, including chromosome 9 orphons, because counts were too low. The sequencing pipeline was judged likely to have produced a cluster of highly shared sequence variants as a technical artifact. In an earlier analysis of more than 500 of the donors, most TCR beta V segments appeared in productive rearrangements about 87% or about 30% of the time, broadly matching IMGT annotations. Roughly uniform sequencing depth across donors was assumed in presence/absence analyses, although this assumption may not hold. In a later analysis, TCR association rates were found to vary across HLA loci, with the most associated TCRs seen for DRB1 alleles and the fewest for HLA-C alleles. At a false discovery rate of 0.05, a later analysis linked some 18,000 TCR beta sequences to specific HLA alleles. Linkage disequilibrium might explain the correlated functional status among segregating V segments, but an unknown experimental factor could not be ruled out. A total of about 180 TCR beta chains were listed by the study as associated with cytomegalovirus.

The germline V gene yields MRHNA for CDR1 and SNTAGT for CDR2. The CDR3 contains 16 residues, cysteine and phenylalanine counted. The kept DNA is CDR3 alone, 48 bases in frame from the first base. After removal of 6 bases from V and 9 bases from J, the junction retains 11 bases not matched to a gene. The protocol used for the library was the immunoSEQ multiplex PCR assay. The multiplex PCR relied on a mix of 60 forward primers for TCR Vbeta segments and 13 reverse primers for TCR Jbeta segments. A multiplex PCR assay on genomic DNA amplified the CDR3 region of rearranged TCR beta genes. On the Illumina HiSeq System, the amplified TCR beta libraries were sequenced as 87-base-pair reads. Processing in the source paper ran as follows. A later analysis counted around 72 million unique TCR beta chains across the 640 or so repertoires, and roughly 9.9 million of these chains were shared by at least two donors. Raw reads were error-corrected and collapsed into unique sequences with a nearest-neighbor algorithm that merged closely related sequences to remove PCR and sequencing errors. CDR3 sequences were aligned to IMGT reference sequences to assign V, D and J gene segments. For a sequence to be retained, a match of at least six nucleotides was required to both a V gene segment and a J gene segment. Rearrangements were called productive when the CDR3 lacked stop codons and stayed in frame with V and J; all others were non-productive. CDR3 was defined according to IMGT convention as the region running from the second conserved V-encoded cysteine to the conserved J-encoded phenylalanine. The earlier analysis of about 590 of the donors excluded sequences that lacked an unambiguous match to a single V gene segment. In an earlier analysis of 587 of the donors, V segments were called functional above 56.7% productive rearrangements and were called segregating when the between-donor standard deviation exceeded 5%. To diagnose cytomegalovirus status from the catalog of TCR beta chain sequences, a statistical classification framework was built. V and J gene assignment, in a later analysis, came from comparing TCR nucleotide sequences with IMGT/GENE-DB human TR gene sequences. A later analysis assigned CDR3 sequences and most-parsimonious VDJ recombination scenarios with the TCRdist pipeline. In a later analysis, every TCR beta chain was defined by the combination of its CDR3 amino acid sequence and its V-gene family, and reads without a unique V-gene family were dropped. As a way to deal with suspected cross-contamination and a sequencing artifact, a later analysis dropped over 550 nucleotide sequences that were highly shared and had low generation probability. For each public chain, a later analysis derived a clonal expansion index from normalized ranks of inferred template counts within each repertoire. Generation probabilities in a later analysis came from a VDJ recombination model fitted to out-of-frame rearrangements, and those results were checked against IGoR. Hypergeometric tests were used in a later analysis to score TCR-TCR, TCR-HLA and TCR-CMV co-occurrence, with a repertoire-size bias correction applied to the TCR pairs. False discovery rates were estimated in a later analysis by permuting HLA or CMV assignments 20 times. In a later analysis, co-occurring TCRs were grouped with DBSCAN, and TCRdist sequence similarity was added when clustering was performed within HLA-allele-positive subsets. For co-occurrence clustering, repertoires with fewer than 30,000 or more than 120,000 public chains were excluded, along with a handful of repertoires with anomalous nucleotide sharing. TCRdb re-hosts the immuneACCESS table, in-frame sequences only. Its copies lack some clones; in the studies checked, an unresolved V gene accounts for under half of them, and the cause for the rest is not known. That table is the source of V, J and clone size, and D and trimming were worked out from the DNA. Recorded for this sample are 200,000 to 250,000 clones; around 83% of them occurred a single time. 1.1% to 1.5% of the sample rests with the top ten.

Regarding this clone: Its antigen remains undetermined. Per-base qualities were not stored, and no clone one base away is much larger.

The cohort was made up of roughly 670 healthy bone marrow donors. All cohort members were sampled while nominally healthy, although unrecorded immune exposures were likely present. The donor tested CMV seronegative and was one of the 352 seronegative cohort members. A peripheral blood sample was collected from each donor, and TCR beta sequencing was performed on peripheral blood mononuclear cells. Genomic DNA was extracted from the blood cell samples with the Qiagen DNeasy Blood Extraction Kit. The TCR sequence derives from a girl under 18 in good health and CMV-seronegative. Sequencing input: PBMCs. The V and J genes are TRBV6-4 and TRBJ2-1; 13 bases in the middle match TRBD2. The nucleotide sequence is TGTGCCAGCAGCGAAGTAGGACTAGCGGGGGACGGTGAGCAGTTCTTC. Translation gives CASSEVGLAGDGEQFF.